What follows describes a single T cell receptor (beta chain). The germline V gene encodes CDR1 LNHDA and CDR2 SQIVND (reference sequence). This CDR3 is built from 15 residues. V lost 7 bases to trimming and J lost 7 bases, with 20 bases between them. The entry originates in a study of CD4 T cells in relation to SARS-CoV-2 and coronaviruses. Deep TCR-beta sequencing used DNA from uncultured naive and memory CD4+ T cells. Libraries were prepared by immunoSEQ multiplex PCR; TCRdb keeps only in-frame clonotypes and omits some of them. The sample contains tens of thousands of clones, about 92% of which appear only once.

Sequenced input: naive CD4+ T cells from PBMCs. The subset is: naive CD4+ T cells isolated by negative enrichment. This chain links TRBV19 with TRBJ1-5; no reliable D call. The receptor's source is an adult with COVID-19. The CDR3 region has the DNA TGTGCCAGTAACCGCCGGTCAAGGGAAGCACAGCCCCAGCATTTT. Residues: CASNRRSREAQPQHF.